This T cell receptor (beta chain) appears in the sequencing data of a study of blood T cell repertoires in COVID-19. Germline trimming cut 7 bases from V and 7 bases from J; bases unmatched to any gene: 9. From germline, CDR1 is MNHEY and CDR2 SVGAGI. CDR3 length: 15 amino acids. Libraries were prepared by immunoSEQ multiplex PCR; TCRdb keeps only in-frame clonotypes and omits some of them. The sample carries around 230,000 clones, 82% recorded once. Sequencing was carried out using peripheral blood. J is TRBJ1-4 and V is TRBV6-5; 10 bases are shared with TRBD1. The sequence was collected from a woman aged 55-70 years with active or convalescent COVID-19. The CDR3 DNA follows: TGTGCCAGCACCGAGGCGGGGACAGGGGCTGAAAAACTGTTTTTT. Encoded protein: CASTEAGTGAEKLFF.